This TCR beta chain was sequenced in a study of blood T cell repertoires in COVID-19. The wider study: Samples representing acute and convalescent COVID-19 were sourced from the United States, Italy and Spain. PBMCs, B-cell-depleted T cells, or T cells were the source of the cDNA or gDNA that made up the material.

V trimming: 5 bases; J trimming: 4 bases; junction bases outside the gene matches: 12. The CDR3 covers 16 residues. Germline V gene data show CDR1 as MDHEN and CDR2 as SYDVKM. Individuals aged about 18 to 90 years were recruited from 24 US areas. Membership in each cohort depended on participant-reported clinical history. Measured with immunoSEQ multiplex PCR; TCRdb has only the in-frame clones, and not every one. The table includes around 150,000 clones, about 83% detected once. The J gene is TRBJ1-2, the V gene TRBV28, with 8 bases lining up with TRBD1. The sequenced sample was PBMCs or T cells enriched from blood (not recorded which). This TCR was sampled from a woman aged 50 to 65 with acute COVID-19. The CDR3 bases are TGTGCCAGCAGTCCCAGACAGGGGAGGGTTGGCTATGGCTACACCTTC. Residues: CASSPRQGRVGYGYTF.